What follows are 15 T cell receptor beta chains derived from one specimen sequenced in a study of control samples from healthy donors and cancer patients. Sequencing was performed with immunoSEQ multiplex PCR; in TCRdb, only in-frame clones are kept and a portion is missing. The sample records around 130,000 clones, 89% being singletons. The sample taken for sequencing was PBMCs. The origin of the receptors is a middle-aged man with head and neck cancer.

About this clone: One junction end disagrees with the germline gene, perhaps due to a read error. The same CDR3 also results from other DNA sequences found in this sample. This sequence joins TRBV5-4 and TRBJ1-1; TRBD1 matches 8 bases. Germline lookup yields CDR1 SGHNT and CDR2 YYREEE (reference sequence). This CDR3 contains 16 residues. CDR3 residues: CASSLEAGGGNTEAFF. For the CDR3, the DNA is TGTGCCAGCAGCTTGGAGGCAGGGGGCGGGAACACTGAGGCTTTCTTT.

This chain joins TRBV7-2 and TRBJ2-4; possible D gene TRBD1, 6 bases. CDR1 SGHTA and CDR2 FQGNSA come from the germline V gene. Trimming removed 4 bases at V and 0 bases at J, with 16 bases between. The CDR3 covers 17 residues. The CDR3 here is CASSSRPGERAKNIQYF. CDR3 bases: TGTGCCAGCAGCTCGCGGCCAGGGGAAAGAGCCAAAAACATTCAGTACTTC.

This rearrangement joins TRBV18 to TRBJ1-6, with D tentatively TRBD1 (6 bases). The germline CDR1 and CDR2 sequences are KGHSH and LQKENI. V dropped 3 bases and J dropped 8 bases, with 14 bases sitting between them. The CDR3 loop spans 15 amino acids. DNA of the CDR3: TGTGCCAGCTCACCTCGAGGCAGGGGTGATTCACCCCTCCACTTT. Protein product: CASSPRGRGDSPLHF.

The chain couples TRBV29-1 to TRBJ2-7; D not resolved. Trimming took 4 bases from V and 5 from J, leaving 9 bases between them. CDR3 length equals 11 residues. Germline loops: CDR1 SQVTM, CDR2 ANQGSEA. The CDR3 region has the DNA TGCAGCGTTGTCGGTGGGGACGAGCAGTACTTC. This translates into CSVVGGDEQYF.

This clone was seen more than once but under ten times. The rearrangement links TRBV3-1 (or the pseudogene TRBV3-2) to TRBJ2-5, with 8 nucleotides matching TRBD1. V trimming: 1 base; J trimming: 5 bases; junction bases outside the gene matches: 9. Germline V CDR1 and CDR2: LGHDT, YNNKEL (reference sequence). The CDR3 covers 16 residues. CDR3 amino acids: CASSQVQGAEEETQYF. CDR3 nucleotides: TGTGCCAGCAGCCAAGTTCAGGGGGCGGAGGAGGAGACCCAGTACTTC.

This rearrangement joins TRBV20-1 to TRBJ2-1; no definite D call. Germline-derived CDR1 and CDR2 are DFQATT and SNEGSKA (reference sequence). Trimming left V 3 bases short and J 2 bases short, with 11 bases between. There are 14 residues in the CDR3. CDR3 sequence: CSASLEGTYNEQFF. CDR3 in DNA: TGCAGTGCTAGTCTGGAAGGGACCTACAATGAGCAGTTCTTC.

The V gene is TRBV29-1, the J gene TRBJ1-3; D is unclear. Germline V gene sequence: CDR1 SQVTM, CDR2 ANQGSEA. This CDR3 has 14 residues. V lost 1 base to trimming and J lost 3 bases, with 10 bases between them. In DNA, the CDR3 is TGCAGCGTTGAAGGGGGAGACCGTGGAAACACCATATATTTT. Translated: CSVEGGDRGNTIYF.

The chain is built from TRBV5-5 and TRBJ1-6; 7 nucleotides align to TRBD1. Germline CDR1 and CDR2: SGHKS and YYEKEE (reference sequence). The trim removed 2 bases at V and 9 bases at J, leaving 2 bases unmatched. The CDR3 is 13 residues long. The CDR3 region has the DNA TGTGCCAGCAGCTTACAGGGGAGTTCACCCCTCCACTTT. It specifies CASSLQGSSPLHF.

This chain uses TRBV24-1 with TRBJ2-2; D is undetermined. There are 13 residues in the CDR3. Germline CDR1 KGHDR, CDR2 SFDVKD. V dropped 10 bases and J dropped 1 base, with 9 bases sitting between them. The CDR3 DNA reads TGTGCCACAAGGACGGGGAACACCGGGGAGCTGTTTTTT. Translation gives CATRTGNTGELFF.

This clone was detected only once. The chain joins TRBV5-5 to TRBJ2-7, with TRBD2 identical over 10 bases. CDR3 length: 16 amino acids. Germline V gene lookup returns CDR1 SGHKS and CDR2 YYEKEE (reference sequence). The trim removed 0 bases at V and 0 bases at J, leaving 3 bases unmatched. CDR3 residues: CASSLALAGSSYEQYF. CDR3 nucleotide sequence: TGTGCCAGCAGCTTGGCACTAGCGGGGAGCTCCTACGAGCAGTACTTC.

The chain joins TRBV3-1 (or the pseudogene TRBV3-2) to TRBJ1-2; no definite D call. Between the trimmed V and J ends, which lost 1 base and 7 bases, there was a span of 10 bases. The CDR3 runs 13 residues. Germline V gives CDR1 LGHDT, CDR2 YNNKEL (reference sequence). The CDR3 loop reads CASSQGSPFGYTF. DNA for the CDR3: TGTGCCAGCAGCCAAGGGAGTCCGTTTGGCTACACCTTC.

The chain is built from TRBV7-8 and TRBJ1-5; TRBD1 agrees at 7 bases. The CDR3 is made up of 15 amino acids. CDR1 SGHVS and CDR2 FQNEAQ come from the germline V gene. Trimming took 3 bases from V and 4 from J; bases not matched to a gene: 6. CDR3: CASSFDREQNQPQHF. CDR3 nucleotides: TGTGCCAGCAGCTTCGACAGGGAACAGAATCAGCCCCAGCATTTT.

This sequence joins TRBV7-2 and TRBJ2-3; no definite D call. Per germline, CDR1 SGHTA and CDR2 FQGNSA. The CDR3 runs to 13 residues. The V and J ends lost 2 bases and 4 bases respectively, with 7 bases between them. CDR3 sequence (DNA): TGTGCCAGCAGCTTAATGGTAGCAGATACGCAGTATTTT. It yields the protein CASSLMVADTQYF.

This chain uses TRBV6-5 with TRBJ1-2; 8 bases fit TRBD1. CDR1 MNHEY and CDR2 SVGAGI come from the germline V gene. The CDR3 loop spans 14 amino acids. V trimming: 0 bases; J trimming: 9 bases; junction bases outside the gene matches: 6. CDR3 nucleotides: TGTGCCAGCAGTTACTCCGGGACAGGAGGTCGCTACACCTTC. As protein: CASSYSGTGGRYTF.

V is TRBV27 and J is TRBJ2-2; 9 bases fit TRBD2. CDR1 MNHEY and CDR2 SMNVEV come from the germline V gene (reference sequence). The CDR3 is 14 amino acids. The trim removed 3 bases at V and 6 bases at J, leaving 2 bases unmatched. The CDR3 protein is CASSLGLAPGELFF. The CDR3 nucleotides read TGTGCCAGCAGTTTGGGACTAGCTCCCGGGGAGCTGTTTTTT.